Presented here are 26 T cell receptor beta chains from one specimen sequenced in a study of PD-L1 blockade in urothelial cancer. Measured with immunoSEQ multiplex PCR; TCRdb has only the in-frame clones, and not every one. In the table there are 20,000 to 30,000 clones, less than 90% of which are singletons. Sequenced material: PBMCs, taken around atezolizumab (anti-PD-L1) treatment. All receptors come from a man in his 60s with urothelial cancer.

The chain carries TRBV10-3 and TRBJ1-1, with D possibly being TRBD1 (6 bases). Trimming removed 2 bases from V and 0 bases from J, with 13 bases in between. CDR1 and CDR2 (germline): ENHRY, SYGVKD. The CDR3 runs to 16 residues. This CDR3 reads CAISEGQLGVNTEAFF. The DNA of the CDR3 is TGTGCCATCAGTGAGGGACAGCTCGGTGTGAACACTGAAGCTTTCTTT.

This rearrangement joins TRBV14 to TRBJ2-1; 10 bases map to TRBD2. Per the germline V gene, CDR1 is SGHDN and CDR2 is FVKESK. Trimming at V came to 3 bases and at J to 7 bases, leaving 9 bases not matched to a gene. The CDR3 is 16 residues long. CDR3 bases: TGTGCCAGCAGCCATATCGCTAGCGGGAGTTTTAATGAGCAGTTCTTC. This codes for CASSHIASGSFNEQFF.

This chain links TRBV27 with TRBJ2-1; TRBD1 matches 9 bases. Germline V CDR1 and CDR2: MNHEY, SMNVEV (reference sequence). V gave up 5 bases and J gave up 2 bases; unmatched junction bases: 4. The CDR3 has 15 residues. CDR3 DNA sequence: TGTGCCAGCAGTCCGGACAGGGGCCCCTACAATGAGCAGTTCTTC. Amino acid sequence: CASSPDRGPYNEQFF.

This clone was detected only a few times. The chain recombines TRBV30 with TRBJ2-6, with TRBD1 as a possible D gene (6 bases). The V end was cut by 2 bases, the J end by 0 bases, with 11 bases between. The CDR3 runs 16 residues. Looked up from germline, CDR1 is GTSNPN and CDR2 is SVGIG (reference sequence). CDR3 sequence reads: CAWSPQGLSGANVLTF. CDR3 sequence (DNA): TGTGCCTGGAGTCCTCAGGGGCTCTCTGGGGCCAACGTCCTGACTTTC. Filled out from reference TRBV30 and TRBJ2-6, the complete variable domain reads SQTIHQWPATLVQPVGSPLSLECTVEGTSNPNLYWYRQAAGRGLQLLFYSVGIGQISSEVPQNLSASRPQDRQFILSSKKLLLSDSGFYLCAWSPQGLSGANVLTFGAGSRLTVL.

This rearrangement joins TRBV29-1 to TRBJ1-5, with 8 positions matching TRBD1. CDR3 length: 17 amino acids. Germline V gene sequence: CDR1 SQVTM, CDR2 ANQGSEA. V shed 4 bases, J shed 0 bases, and the junction held 11 bases outside the gene matches. The DNA for the CDR3 is TGCAGCGTTGTGGATCTGGACAGGGATATTAGCAATCAGCCCCAGCATTTT. Its protein product is CSVVDLDRDISNQPQHF.

The rearrangement joins TRBV11-1 to TRBJ1-2; TRBD1 matches at 10 bases. CDR3 length: 15 residues. The V gene end was trimmed by 5 bases and the J gene end by 3 bases; junction bases not matched to a gene: 6. Germline CDR1 reads SGHAT; CDR2 reads FQDESV (reference sequence). CDR3 region: CASSQGTGDYYGYTF. CDR3 sequence (DNA): TGTGCCAGCAGCCAGGGGACAGGGGATTACTATGGCTACACCTTC.

For the CDR3, the DNA is TGTGCCAGCAGCGGATTTAGAGGCGAGCAGTACTTC. Translating it yields CASSGFRGEQYF. The chain couples TRBV9 to TRBJ2-7, with D hard to call. V lost 3 bases and J lost 6, with 10 bases in between. Germline CDR1 reads SGDLS; CDR2 reads YYNGEE. The CDR3 runs to 12 residues.

V and J are TRBV7-9 and TRBJ1-2, with D uncertain. Trimming took 4 bases from V and 0 from J, leaving 9 bases between them. Germline CDR1 is SEHNR and CDR2 is FQNEAQ (reference sequence). This CDR3 is 14 amino acids long. CDR3 sequence (DNA): TGTGCCAGCAGCTCACAAACAGCTAACTATGGCTACACCTTC. Its protein product is CASSSQTANYGYTF.

This rearrangement joins TRBV5-1 to TRBJ1-1; possible D gene TRBD1, 6 bases. Deletions cut 1 base from V and 1 base from J, with 11 bases between. Germline CDR1 reads SGHRS; CDR2 reads YFSETQ. The CDR3 covers 15 residues. CDR3 sequence: CASSLSTQGNTEAFF. CDR3 DNA sequence: TGCGCCAGCAGCTTGTCTACACAGGGGAACACTGAAGCTTTCTTT.

This chain uses TRBV7-9 with TRBJ1-1; D remains unclear. The CDR3 has 13 residues. Trimming removed 5 bases at V and 1 base at J, with 8 bases between. Germline CDR1 SEHNR, CDR2 FQNEAQ (reference sequence). The CDR3: CASSPGSNTEAFF. The CDR3 DNA sequence: TGTGCCAGCAGCCCGGGGTCGAACACTGAAGCTTTCTTT.

The chain couples TRBV6-6 to TRBJ1-6; the match to TRBD1 covers 10 bases. There are 15 residues in the CDR3. Germline-derived CDR1 and CDR2 are MNHNY and SVGAGI (reference sequence). V was pared by 6 bases and J by 13 bases, with 12 bases of the junction left unmatched. The CDR3 DNA follows: TGTGCCAGCAGCGAGACAGGGGGCGGAGAGTGGCCCCTCCACTTT. Its translation is CASSETGGGEWPLHF.

CDR3 nucleotides: TGTGCCAGCTCACCAATCGATGAGCAGTTCTTC. Protein: CASSPIDEQFF. The V call is TRBV18, the J call TRBJ2-1; D gene uncertain. Germline V gives CDR1 KGHSH, CDR2 LQKENI. CDR3 length equals 11 residues. V lost 2 bases and J 8 bases, leaving 4 bases between the germline ends. Using reference TRBV18 and TRBJ2-1 for the parts outside the CDR3, the full variable domain is NAGVMQNPRHLVRRRGQEARLRCSPMKGHSHVYWYRQLPEEGLKFMVYLQKENIIDESGMPKERFSAEFPKEGPSILRIQQVVRGDSAAYFCASSPIDEQFFGPGTRLTVL.

The V gene is TRBV28, the J gene TRBJ2-7; the D gene is possibly TRBD1 (6 bases). Germline V gene sequence: CDR1 MDHEN, CDR2 SYDVKM. The CDR3 contains 17 residues. V was cut by 5 bases and J by 6 bases, with 26 bases left in between. CDR3: CASSPPRRGRPSLEQYF. CDR3 DNA sequence: TGTGCCAGCAGTCCCCCCCGCAGGGGAAGGCCGTCCCTCGAGCAGTACTTC.

J is TRBJ1-5 and V is TRBV5-5, with TRBD1 matching over 11 bases. V shed 0 bases and J 0 bases; nucleotides not matched to a gene: 5. This CDR3 has 18 amino acids. The V gene's germline CDR1 is SGHKS and CDR2 YYEKEE (reference sequence). CDR3 sequence: CASSLAGTGGNSNQPQHF. The CDR3 DNA is TGTGCCAGCAGCTTGGCCGGGACAGGGGGAAATAGCAATCAGCCCCAGCATTTT.

The V and J genes are TRBV6-5 and TRBJ1-5; TRBD1 aligns across 9 bases. The V gene's germline CDR1 is MNHEY and CDR2 SVGAGI. V gave up 5 bases and J gave up 6 bases; unmatched junction bases: 5. This CDR3 spans 14 amino acids. The CDR3 loop reads CASSPTGGVQPQHF. The CDR3 DNA reads TGTGCCAGCAGTCCCACAGGGGGCGTTCAGCCCCAGCATTTT.

There are a few counts of this clone. J is TRBJ1-5 and V is TRBV19; 8 bases fit TRBD1. Germline lookup yields CDR1 LNHDA and CDR2 SQIVND (reference sequence). This CDR3 is 15 amino acids long. The junction had 12 bases not matched to a gene; V was cut back by 6 bases and J by 8 bases. The CDR3 sequence: CASRRQGSLVEPQHF. The CDR3 DNA follows: TGTGCCAGTAGGCGACAGGGGAGTCTAGTGGAGCCCCAGCATTTT.

The chain couples TRBV7-9 to TRBJ2-5; 9 nucleotides agree with TRBD2. CDR3 length: 16 amino acids. Trimming took 6 bases from V and 5 from J; bases not matched to a gene: 13. The V gene's germline CDR1 is SEHNR and CDR2 FQNEAQ (reference sequence). The CDR3 DNA reads TGTGCCAGCAGTCTATTAGCGGGAGTACTTTTGGAGACCCAGTACTTC. Translating gives CASSLLAGVLLETQYF.

This clone was observed a few times. This chain links TRBV20-1 with TRBJ1-1, with a weak D call TRBD1 (6 bases). This CDR3 has 11 amino acids. Trimming removed 5 bases from V and 8 bases from J, with 12 bases in between. The germline V gene has CDR1 DFQATT and CDR2 SNEGSKA (reference sequence). The CDR3, as DNA: TGCAGTGCTGGCACGGGGGGCGAAGCTTTCTTT. As protein: CSAGTGGEAFF.

This rearrangement joins TRBV5-1 to TRBJ2-1; 7 bases fit TRBD1. Germline V gives CDR1 SGHRS, CDR2 YFSETQ. The junction had 8 bases not matched to a gene; V was cut back by 5 bases and J by 3 bases. The CDR3 consists of 15 residues. This CDR3 is CASRSTRDSYNEQFF. In DNA form, the CDR3 reads TGCGCCAGCAGATCCACCCGGGACAGCTACAATGAGCAGTTCTTC. The full variable domain, with the rest looked up from reference TRBV5-1 and TRBJ2-1, is KAGVTQTPRYLIKTRGQQVTLSCSPISGHRSVSWYQQTPGQGLQFLFEYFSETQRNKGNFPGRFSGRQFSNSRSEMNVSTLELGDSALYLCASRSTRDSYNEQFFGPGTRLTVL.

V usage is TRBV7-2 and J usage is TRBJ2-5; D gene ambiguous. The V and J ends lost 0 bases and 5 bases respectively, with 10 bases between them. CDR1 is SGHTA and CDR2 is FQGNSA in the germline V gene. This CDR3 region has 14 residues. The CDR3 nucleotides read TGTGCCAGCAGCTTAGCCTACGGTCGGGAGACCCAGTACTTC. It translates to CASSLAYGRETQYF.

The chain employs TRBV5-4 and TRBJ2-3; D may be TRBD2 (7 bases). Germline assignment: CDR1 SGHNT and CDR2 YYREEE (reference sequence). V lost 6 bases and J lost 4, with 21 bases in between. The CDR3 loop spans 16 amino acids. The DNA for the CDR3 is TGTGCCAGCACCCTCCGGGGGGCGGGAGCGGCAGATACGCAGTATTTT. Residues: CASTLRGAGAADTQYF.

The count of this clone is one. The V call is TRBV13, the J call TRBJ1-6; a possible D gene is TRBD1 (5 bases). CDR3 length: 16 residues. Germline assignment: CDR1 PRHDT and CDR2 FYEKMQ (reference sequence). The V gene lost 1 base and the J gene lost 6 bases, with 13 bases spanning the gap. CDR3 nucleotide sequence: TGTGCCAGCAGCTTAGTCGGAGGGGTTCTTAATTCACCCCTCCACTTT. Translation gives CASSLVGGVLNSPLHF.

This chain joins TRBV5-1 and TRBJ2-1; 15 bases are shared with TRBD2. This CDR3 is 18 amino acids long. The V gene end was trimmed by 4 bases and the J gene end by 5 bases; junction bases not matched to a gene: 10. Germline values: CDR1 SGHRS, CDR2 YFSETQ. Here the CDR3 DNA reads TGCGCCAGCAGCACAGGACTAGCGGGGGGGCCGTTCAACAATGAGCAGTTCTTC. Translation: CASSTGLAGGPFNNEQFF.

The CDR3 region has the DNA TGTGCCAGCTCACCTAACAGACAGGGGTTCGGTAGCAATCAGCCCCAGCATTTT. It codes for CASSPNRQGFGSNQPQHF. The chain is built from TRBV18 and TRBJ1-5; 8 positions agree with TRBD1. Germline-derived CDR1 and CDR2 are KGHSH and LQKENI. This CDR3 contains 18 residues. With V trimmed by 3 bases and J by 0 bases, 10 bases remained unmatched.

This clone has just a few counts. The chain couples TRBV6-5 to TRBJ2-7; 12 nucleotides match TRBD2. The junction had 4 bases not matched to a gene; V was cut back by 7 bases and J by 6 bases. The CDR3 sequence is 13 residues long. Germline V gene lookup returns CDR1 MNHEY and CDR2 SVGAGI. CDR3 nucleotides: TGTGCCAGCACTTCTAGCGGGAGGGTCGAGCAGTACTTC. Translating gives CASTSSGRVEQYF.

The V gene is TRBV7-2, the J gene TRBJ2-3, with D unresolved. CDR3 length: 14 amino acids. CDR1 SGHTA and CDR2 FQGNSA come from the germline V gene. V was trimmed by 3 bases and J by 4 bases, leaving 11 bases between them. The CDR3 reads CASSFRIASDTQYF. The CDR3 DNA is TGTGCCAGCAGCTTCCGTATAGCATCAGATACGCAGTATTTT.